Described below is a single T cell receptor (beta chain) sequence and its context. Its antigen remains unknown. Germline V gene sequence: CDR1 MNHEY, CDR2 SVGAGI. This CDR3 comprises 14 residues. V lost 5 bases to trimming and J lost 7 bases; unmatched junction nucleotides: 7. Expressed TCRB transcripts were sequenced because the entire RNA isolate underwent reverse transcription. Sequencing used immunoSEQ multiplex PCR; TCRdb keeps in-frame clones, though not all of them. Here the sample spans roughly 400,000 clones, 9.6% being singletons. This entry belongs to a study of beta chain features in type 1 diabetes. Study results and caveats: Insertions were fewer and deletions more numerous at VDJ junctions in type 1 diabetes patients. Moderate but significant shortening of TCRB CDR3s was recorded in all four CD4+ subsets from Type 1 diabetes patients.

CD4+ naive, central memory, regulatory and stem cell-like memory subsets were isolated by sorting on CD45RO/CCR7/CD25/CD127/CD95/CD27. What was sequenced was central memory CD4+ T cells from blood. The sequence was collected from a man aged 25 to 45 with type 1 diabetes. The chain is built from TRBV6-5 and TRBJ1-5; 8 bases fit TRBD1. This CDR3 reads CASSLQGADQPQHF. The CDR3 nucleotides read TGTGCCAGCAGTCTTCAGGGGGCGGACCAGCCCCAGCATTTT.